This entry lists 4 T cell receptor beta chains sequenced from one sample in a study of T cells in Graves' hyperthyroidism and ophthalmopathy. It was RNA transcripts that yielded the amplified TCR beta CDR3 regions. RT-PCR in the first round (using the HTBI primer set) targeted the TCR CDR3. TCRdb processed the multiplex PCR reads anew with MiXCR; each CDR3 protein has one entry. The sample has under 550,000 distinct CDR3 sequences, just under 20% seen once. Sequenced material: blood. Source of these receptors: a man aged 35-49 years with Graves' ophthalmopathy.

This clonotype was recorded a few times. V is TRBV12-3 or TRBV12-4 and J is TRBJ1-5; D is unclear. V lost 7 bases and J lost 0, with 10 bases in between. The CDR3 totals 14 residues. The CDR3 region is CASTPSHSNQPQHF. The DNA for the CDR3 is TGTGCCAGCACCCCTTCTCATAGCAATCAGCCCCAGCATTTT.

The chain uses TRBV20-1 and TRBJ2-3; 10 nucleotides line up with TRBD2. The V gene end was trimmed by 3 bases and the J gene end by 3 bases; junction bases not matched to a gene: 3. Germline CDR1 reads DFQATT; CDR2 reads SNEGSKA (reference sequence). The CDR3 covers 14 residues. Here the CDR3 reads CSARSGGVTDTQYF. The CDR3 nucleotides read TGCAGTGCTAGGAGCGGGGGGGTGACAGATACGCAGTATTTT.

This clonotype was observed a few times. This chain links TRBV5-5 with TRBJ2-7, with TRBD2 as a possible D gene (7 bases). The V and J ends lost 0 bases and 7 bases respectively, with 14 bases between them. Germline CDR1 and CDR2: SGHKS and YYEKEE (reference sequence). The CDR3 sequence is 14 residues long. The CDR3 reads CASSLAPGRGEQYF. CDR3 DNA sequence: TGTGCCAGCAGCTTGGCCCCAGGGAGGGGGGAGCAGTACTTC.

This clonotype was counted many times. CDR3: CASILRGVEAFF. The CDR3 coding sequence is TGTGCCAGCATACTCCGGGGAGTTGAAGCTTTCTTT. V is TRBV6-1 and J is TRBJ1-1; D call uncertain. Trimming shortened V by 7 bases and J by 7 bases, and 13 bases separated the two germline ends. There are 12 residues in the CDR3. CDR1 and CDR2 from the germline V gene are MNHNS and SASEGT.